This entry features one T cell receptor beta chain sequence. The sample comes from a study of shared clonotypes between healthy human individuals. The repertoire was sequenced with immunoSEQ multiplex PCR; TCRdb's copy has only in-frame clones and lacks some. The sample carries roughly 1 million clones, around 82% recorded once. V was pared by 1 base and J by 6 bases, with 12 bases between. The length of the CDR3 is 14 residues. The germline V gene encodes CDR1 SGHTA and CDR2 FQGNSA. V and J are TRBV7-2 and TRBJ1-1; unclear D gene. This TCR was sampled from a man between 18 and 29 years old in good health. Some clones in this sample may be carry-over from other donors' samples. The specimen sequenced was memory CD4+ T cells from PBMCs. Sample subset: CD45RA-negative fraction. The chain's CDR3 is CASSLGNRPAEAFF. The DNA for the CDR3 is TGTGCCAGCAGCTTAGGAAACAGACCCGCTGAAGCTTTCTTT.